This TCR beta chain is from a study of identical twins. The CDR3 length is 15 residues. Trimming took off 8 bases at V and 0 bases at J, with 16 bases between the two ends. CDR1 and CDR2 (germline): MNHEY, SMNVEV (reference sequence). Unique molecular identifiers were present on cDNA, and template switching added a universal primer site. TCRdb re-analysed the 5' RACE reads in MiXCR, keeping a single row per CDR3 protein. The sample lists hundreds of thousands of distinct CDR3 sequences; 21% were seen once. Of note for this clonotype: Its antigen is unidentified.

Findings of the study overall: Low generation-probability sequences were in excess among twin-shared out-of-frame alpha sequences.

The same data also went into a second study, on T cells expressing NK-cell markers. As reported in that work: From sorted CD3+CD56+NKG2C+, CD3+CD56+NKG2C- and CD3+CD56-NKG2C+ T cells came the TCR beta repertoires. Whether expanded NKG2C+ T cell clones recognized HCMV stayed uncertain.

The chain uses TRBV27 and TRBJ1-1, with D unclear. This sequence was found in a woman aged 18-29 years in good health. Sequenced input: PBMCs. The CDR3 protein is CASAKGGILNTEAFF. The CDR3 DNA reads as TGTGCCAGCGCGAAGGGAGGGATCTTGAACACTGAAGCTTTCTTT.